The subject of this entry is one TCR beta chain. Sequencing was performed with immunoSEQ multiplex PCR; in TCRdb, only in-frame clones are kept and a portion is missing. The sample has some 65,000 clones; over 60% are singletons. The sample comes from a study of memory CD4+ T cells and cytomegalovirus serostatus. In the study overall: Healthy Belgian adult donors included several CMV-positive and some 23 CMV-negative people.

Germline CDR1 is SGHNT and CDR2 is YENEEA. V was pared by 1 base and J by 0 bases, with 10 bases between. CDR3 size: 15 residues. Single viable CD3+CD4+CD8-CD45RO+ cells were sorted as the memory CD4+ T cells. The chain couples TRBV11-3 to TRBJ2-7; D is tentatively TRBD1 or TRBD2 (5 bases each). The sample consisted of memory CD4+ T cells from blood. This TCR was sampled from an adult in good health and CMV-seronegative. Some clones in this sample may be carry-over from other donors' samples. CDR3 coding DNA: TGTGCCAGCAGCTTAGGGGGGATGAGCTCCTACGAGCAGTACTTC. Translating gives CASSLGGMSSYEQYF.